This TCR beta chain derives from a study of shared clonotypes between healthy human individuals (dated by TCRdb to about 2020). For the study in its entirety: The cohort comprised two women and a few men aged 18 to 49 years. Between about 0.94 and 10 billion PBMCs per donor were obtained by leukapheresis. To increase sequencing depth and limit assay-specific biases, TCR repertoire library preparation and sequencing were carried out by different laboratories using diverse techniques. For each donor, CD4 naive and CD4 memory were each run on three plates, CD8 naive on two plates, and CD8 memory on one plate. Blood TCR repertoires of a handful of healthy adults were deeply sequenced to estimate repertoire size and the extent of clonotype sharing between individuals.

The CDR3 spans 13 residues, from the cysteine through the phenylalanine. The retained sequence is limited to the CDR3, 39 bases, with the frame set at the first base. V is shortened by 3 bases, J by 2 bases, and the region joining them spans 8 bases. In the germline V gene (reference sequence), CDR1 corresponds to SEHNR and CDR2 to FQNEAQ. Healthy HIV-negative adults with no recently reported acute infections or vaccinations were included as donors. All donors were Caucasian adults living in Nashville, Tennessee, USA. CD8 memory samples combined magnetically selected CD45RO+ cells with CCR7-negative CD45RA+ effector memory (TemRA) cells. Blood was collected by leukapheresis, and PBMCs were isolated by Ficoll-Histopaque density gradient centrifugation and then cryopreserved in liquid nitrogen vapor phase. Analytical flow cytometry was used to check the purity and quantity of every magnetically sorted T cell population. From each sorted fraction, genomic DNA was isolated and quantified by UV absorbance on a Nanodrop 2000c.

Using the deep immunoSEQ assay, multiplex PCR amplified TCR CDR3 regions from genomic DNA. Genomic DNA extracted from each cell subset was distributed evenly over all wells of several immunoSEQ 96-well plates, and each plate served as one replicate. For sorted subsets, about 210 ng of genomic DNA, equivalent to 30,000 or so T cell genomes, went into each replicate PCR. Purified libraries were measured with a Qubit 3.0 fluorometer, size-checked on a Bioanalyzer 2100, and measured again with the KAPA Library Quantification kit. Every immunoSEQ 96-well plate was sequenced on a dedicated single-read 150-cycle Illumina NextSeq 550 flow cell. Per the original workflow: The immunoSEQ output contained only junctional sequences without quality scores, so filtering could not match that applied to full-length reads. Sequences were annotated with PyIR, a Python wrapper for IgBLAST v1.9, using IMGT germline references to assign V/J genes and CDR3. Any read was removed if the V/J assignment was weak (E-value above 1e-6), the CDR3 was missing, or the read contained stop codons, out-of-frame junctions, or ambiguous translated residues. A V3J clonotype was defined by an identical inferred V gene, J gene, and CDR3 amino acid sequence. The percentage overlap between two repertoires was calculated by dividing the number of shared unique clonotypes by the size of the smaller repertoire. Repertoire richness was assessed with RTK rarefaction, the Chao1 estimator, and Recon v2.1 estimates of unobserved clonotypes. Generation probabilities for all TCRbeta clonotypes obtained by the gDNA method from a handful of donors were computed using OLGA. Drawn from immuneACCESS, this table holds only the in-frame rearrangements with V and J called that TCRdb kept. Clones are partly lost; checked studies trace under half to an unresolved V gene and leave the rest unexplained. That table is the source of V, J and clone size, and D and trimming were worked out from the DNA. For this sample the table gives some 700,000 clones, of which 90% were detected only once. The ten largest clones take up 30% to 40% of the sample.

Study-wide conclusions, independent of this receptor: Naive subsets generally had larger estimated clonotype richness than memory subsets. When a handful of donors were compared, the shared fraction of clonotypes was 5% to 6.5% for naive CD4, around 3.6% for naive CD8, 2% to 2.5% for memory CD4, and 0.4% for memory CD8. Only blood was sampled, and tissue TCR repertoires likely differ from those in blood. Pairwise subsampling indicated that sequencing depth was expected to affect the degree of clonotype sharing among donors. Rarefaction of sorted-subset datasets indicated incomplete sequencing despite the large sequencing depth. Because the study included only a small number of donors, the genetic and exposure-history diversity represented was limited. Compared with non-shared clonotypes, clonotypes shared by all four sorted-subset donors had higher generation probabilities.

A remark on this clone: It has no known antigen specificity. One base away there is no much larger clone; base qualities are not given.

Source material: memory CD8+ T cells from PBMCs. The cell subset or site label of this sample denotes: CD45RO+ cells pooled with CCR7-negative TemRA cells. The sequence derives from a man aged 18 to 29 in good health. Some clones in this sample may be carry-over from other donors' samples. The V and J genes are TRBV7-9 and TRBJ2-7; the D gene is not confidently resolved. The CDR3: CASSFDGTYEQYF. DNA sequence: TGTGCCAGCAGCTTCGACGGAACCTACGAGCAGTACTTC.